This T cell receptor (gamma chain) was recorded in a study of Vδ1+ human thymocytes. Whole-study results and caveats: Highly polyclonal TRG and TRD repertoires with Gaussian CDR3 length distributions appeared in thymus. The authors advised highly purified populations and single-cell validation.

This clone was counted between two and nine times. The antigen remains undetermined. This specimen includes other DNA sequences encoding the same CDR3. CDR3 length equals 13 residues. Germline V gene sequence: CDR1 EGSNGY, CDR2 YDSYNSKV. Germline trimming cut 0 bases from V and 6 bases from J; bases unmatched to any gene: 5. RNA was extracted from the cells and then reverse transcribed. The CDR3 regions were amplified by multiplex PCR from V-gene primers to a constant-region primer. TCRdb re-called clones from the multiplex PCR reads using CATT. The repertoire consists of 35,000 or so gamma-chain clones, with 20% to 25% occurring once and the leading ten covering about 2%.

The TCR was taken from a girl under two years old who had congenital heart surgery. The chain combines TRGV2 with TRGJ1 or TRGJ2. The specimen was Vdelta1+ gamma-delta thymocytes from the thymus. As to subset: FACS-sorted CD3+ TCRalphabeta- TCRVdelta1+ TCRVdelta2- thymocytes. The CDR3 loop reads CATWDGLSYKKLF. The CDR3 DNA reads TGTGCCACCTGGGACGGGCTGAGTTATAAGAAACTCTTT.